Detailed here is one T cell receptor beta chain. This clonotype showed up many times. Its antigen remains unidentified. No qualities accompany the bases; no much larger clone lies one base away. The data were taken from a study of identical twins (dated by TCRdb to about 2016). About the full investigation: TCR alpha and beta repertoires from monozygotic twins, unrelated adults of various ages and cord blood were deep-sequenced to test whether fetal clonotypes persist. Replicate twin experiments were performed at different times using different library preparation protocols to rule out contamination. General conclusions and limits of the study: Conclusions relied on cross-sectional statistical analysis, since the same donors could not be followed over many years. In monozygotic twins, recombination models systematically underestimated out-of-frame TCR alpha sharing, but the models matched the sharing seen between unrelated individuals. Fewer insertions were carried by abundant cord blood beta clonotypes; a weaker similar trend was observed in young adult naive repertoires, while no such trend was observed in memory repertoires. Invariant T cells such as MAIT and iNKT could partly confound zero-insertion analyses, although diverse VJ usage argued against such confounding for most clonotypes. Compared with coincidental sharing between unrelated individuals, out-of-frame TCR alpha sequences shared between twins showed an excess of sequences with low generation probability. A weaker excess of twin sharing was found in beta out-of-frame sequences because the signal-to-noise ratio was lowered by fewer shared sequences.

Libraries were constructed by 5' RACE. The listed sequencing device is Illumina HiSeq 2000. A universal primer binding site was introduced by template switching, and a unique molecular identifier was present in the final cDNA, enabling accurate counting of TCR cDNA molecules. First-strand cDNA for TCR alpha and beta chains was synthesized from specific primers in the conserved constant-segment region. Each cDNA library was double barcoded, with a SMART-Mk sample barcode plus Illumina barcodes, to control for contamination. TruSeq adapter sequences along with Illumina sample barcodes were introduced in two successive PCR steps. The TCR alpha and beta cDNA libraries were sequenced on the Illumina HiSeq platform using custom primers. The original pipeline was this. Unique molecular identifiers were extracted from raw reads with MiGEC, and CDR3 positions were determined with MiXCR. For each individual, recombination models were inferred using an EM algorithm with the repgenHMM and IGoR tools. Shared clonotypes were analyzed with the tcR package in R, and sharing was normalized by the product of cloneset sizes. Out-of-frame nonproductive sequences were analyzed to study raw recombination free of thymic and clonal selection effects. Starting from the raw public reads, TCRdb applied fastp trimming at Q25, assembled clones with MiXCR and retained in-frame beta chains. Identical CDR3 protein sequences are pooled into one entry, listed with their most common genes and DNA. The V and J calls reflect TCRdb's pipeline rather than the authors' work. This sample lists some 560,000 distinct CDR3 sequences; roughly 9.5% were detected once. Roughly 3% of the sample goes to the ten largest clones.

Every donor was a healthy Caucasian. Three pairs of female monozygotic twins, all aged roughly 18 to 29 years, were included in the twin cohort. Peripheral blood mononuclear cells were used as the source from which RNA for TCR libraries was isolated. Per the germline V gene (reference sequence), LNHDA is the CDR1 and SQIVND is the CDR2. Inclusive of the bounding cysteine and phenylalanine, the CDR3 is 11 residues long. Just the 33-base CDR3 DNA is kept, in frame starting at base 1. V and J are truncated by 9 bases and 4 bases respectively, leaving an intervening sequence of 8 bases. The same specimen was also included in a second study, on yellow fever vaccine responses in identical twins. As the second study states: According to the authors, in identical twins the way T cells responded to vaccination appeared partly convergent and partly personalized. In the study, vaccine-responding T cell clones were precisely tracked in identical twins.

The sequenced material came from PBMCs. This clonotype was sampled from a woman aged 18-29 years in good health. The chain joins TRBV19 to TRBJ2-3; tentative D gene TRBD2, with 5 bases matching. The DNA sequence reads TGTGCCAGCACCGGGGCAGATACGCAGTATTTT. Its protein product is CASTGADTQYF.